The 29 T cell receptor beta chains in this list originate from one sample, sequenced in a study of graft-versus-host responses after intestinal transplantation (dated by TCRdb to the early 2020s). The method behind the library was the immunoSEQ multiplex PCR assay. TCRdb stores this immuneACCESS table with in-frame sequences only. Part of the clones is absent; in the studies checked, under half of the shortfall reflects unresolved V genes, and no reason is known for the rest. The sample profile shows about 69,000 clones; about nine tenths of them were found once. Around 6.7% of the sample comes from the top ten. This sample comprised bone marrow, obtained approximately 100 weeks after intestinal transplantation. All receptors come from a human patient who received an intestinal transplant, so some T cells may come from the graft donor.

The chain is built from TRBV4-2 and TRBJ1-5, with TRBD1 as a possible D gene (5 bases). Per the germline V gene, CDR1 is LGHNA and CDR2 is YNFKEQ. V was shortened by 0 bases and J by 5 bases, with 11 bases between the two germline ends. CDR3 length equals 15 residues. CDR3 sequence: CASSQEGVGDQPQHF. The CDR3 DNA is TGTGCCAGCAGCCAAGAGGGGGTAGGGGATCAGCCCCAGCATTTT.

This clone was counted once. The rearrangement uses TRBV6-5 and TRBJ1-4, with TRBD1 matching 7 bases. Trimming removed 0 bases from V and 8 bases from J; junction bases left unmatched: 9. This CDR3 is built from 16 residues. Germline CDR1 is MNHEY and CDR2 is SVGAGI. CDR3 amino acids: CASSYSTGRGQEKLFF. CDR3 DNA sequence: TGTGCCAGCAGTTACTCGACGGGTAGGGGGCAGGAAAAACTGTTTTTT.

The V call is TRBV6-1, the J call TRBJ1-2; D not certain. Germline V gene lookup returns CDR1 MNHNS and CDR2 SASEGT. This CDR3 spans 16 amino acids. V was cut by 0 bases and J by 6 bases, with 17 bases left in between. The chain's CDR3 is CASSEALRHNLDGYTF. The CDR3 DNA reads TGTGCCAGCAGTGAAGCGCTTCGGCATAATCTGGATGGCTACACCTTC.

The genes are TRBV30 and TRBJ1-4; D is perhaps TRBD1 (5 bases). In germline, CDR1 is GTSNPN, CDR2 SVGIG (reference sequence). The V gene lost 0 bases and the J gene lost 7 bases, with 9 bases spanning the gap. This CDR3 region has 13 residues. The CDR3 DNA sequence: TGTGCCTGGAGTGTACATAGGGGTGAAAAACTGTTTTTT. It is translated as CAWSVHRGEKLFF.

This clone was seen a handful of times. J is TRBJ1-1 and V is TRBV6-1; tentatively, D is TRBD1 (5 bases). The CDR3 is made up of 14 amino acids. From germline, CDR1 is MNHNS and CDR2 SASEGT. The ends were cut back, 5 bases at V and 1 base at J, with 11 bases in the middle. DNA of the CDR3: TGTGCCAGCAGTTGGGAGGGGACGAACACTGAAGCTTTCTTT. Protein product: CASSWEGTNTEAFF.

The genes are TRBV18 and TRBJ1-3, with 7 bases fitting TRBD1. The V segment lost 3 bases and the J segment 8 bases; nucleotides outside the gene matches: 7. The CDR3 is 14 amino acids. Looked up from germline, CDR1 is KGHSH and CDR2 is LQKENI. CDR3 protein: CASSPPGQVDTIYF. The DNA for the CDR3 is TGTGCCAGCTCACCCCCCGGACAGGTGGACACCATATATTTT. The whole variable domain, filled in from reference TRBV18 and TRBJ1-3, reads NAGVMQNPRHLVRRRGQEARLRCSPMKGHSHVYWYRQLPEEGLKFMVYLQKENIIDESGMPKERFSAEFPKEGPSILRIQQVVRGDSAAYFCASSPPGQVDTIYFGEGSWLTVV.

This sequence joins TRBV11-2 and TRBJ2-5; TRBD1 matches at 11 bases. The V segment lost 9 bases and the J segment 5 bases; nucleotides outside the gene matches: 8. The germline V gene encodes CDR1 SGHAT and CDR2 FQNNGV. The CDR3 loop spans 14 amino acids. The CDR3 nucleotides read TGTGCCAGTTATACTGGGACAGGGGGGGAGACCCAGTACTTC. Translated: CASYTGTGGETQYF.

The rearrangement links TRBV5-6 to TRBJ2-5; 10 bases are shared with TRBD1. The CDR3 consists of 16 residues. V lost 4 bases to trimming and J lost 5 bases; unmatched junction nucleotides: 11. Germline V gene sequence: CDR1 SGHDT, CDR2 YYEEEE. CDR3 nucleotides: TGTGCCAGCAGCACCCCCGGGACAGGGGACTGGGAGACCCAGTACTTC. Translating it yields CASSTPGTGDWETQYF.

V usage is TRBV13 and J usage is TRBJ1-5; weak D call: TRBD1 (6 bases). Germline V gives CDR1 PRHDT, CDR2 FYEKMQ (reference sequence). This CDR3 is built from 15 residues. V shed 0 bases and J shed 9 bases, with 15 bases lying between them. CDR3 DNA sequence: TGTGCCAGCAGCTTAGGCCAAGGGGGGCCAGGGCCCCAGCATTTT. Translating it yields CASSLGQGGPGPQHF.

CDR3 protein: CASSLVNPFSYEQYF. The CDR3 nucleotides are TGTGCCAGCAGTTTAGTCAACCCATTCTCCTACGAGCAGTACTTC. This sequence joins TRBV28 and TRBJ2-5; D unclear. The J call may be in error: the DNA end matches TRBJ2-7 better. There are 15 residues in the CDR3. Germline V CDR1 and CDR2: MDHEN, SYDVKM.

V usage is TRBV10-1 and J usage is TRBJ2-5; TRBD2 is a possible D gene (6 bases). Germline V CDR1 and CDR2: WNHNN, SYGVQD (reference sequence). This CDR3 contains 12 residues. The V gene lost 3 bases and the J gene lost 5 bases, with 7 bases spanning the gap. The CDR3 DNA follows: TGCGCCAGCAGTGATGGAGGGGAGACCCAGTACTTC. Its translation is CASSDGGETQYF.

The rearrangement uses TRBV10-2 and TRBJ1-4; possible D gene TRBD1, 6 bases. Germline V gene lookup returns CDR1 WSHSY and CDR2 SAAADI. V lost 3 bases and J 5 bases, leaving 10 bases between the germline ends. The CDR3 is 14 amino acids. This CDR3 is CASSDGGLNEKLFF. In DNA form, the CDR3 reads TGCGCCAGCAGTGATGGGGGGCTGAATGAAAAACTGTTTTTT.

The chain has TRBV6-5 and TRBJ1-2; D is ambiguous. Germline V gene data show CDR1 as MNHEY and CDR2 as SVGAGI. The CDR3 length is 16 residues. Trimming left V 2 bases short and J 3 bases short, with 16 bases between. CDR3 in DNA: TGTGCCAGCAGTTACGGTCACCGGGGAAACGACTATGGCTACACCTTC. As protein: CASSYGHRGNDYGYTF.

The chain combines TRBV28 with TRBJ1-5; 10 nucleotides match TRBD1. Germline V gene sequence: CDR1 MDHEN, CDR2 SYDVKM. This CDR3 spans 15 amino acids. V lost 4 bases to trimming and J lost 7 bases; unmatched junction nucleotides: 7. DNA for the CDR3: TGTGCCAGCAGTTCCGGGACAGGGGTCCAACAGCCCCAGCATTTT. It is translated as CASSSGTGVQQPQHF.

The J gene is TRBJ2-7, the V gene TRBV2, with D tentatively TRBD1 (5 bases). The germline V gene has CDR1 SNHLY and CDR2 FYNNEI. Between the trimmed V and J ends, which lost 6 bases and 3 bases, there was a span of 12 bases. This CDR3 contains 13 residues. CDR3 sequence (DNA): TGTGCCAGCAGAGGGGCCATGCTCTACGAGCAGTACTTC. It translates to CASRGAMLYEQYF.

In this sample, this clone turned up a few times. The J gene is TRBJ1-1, the V gene TRBV7-6; D uncertain. V was cut by 1 base and J by 4 bases, with 10 bases left in between. The CDR3 loop spans 14 amino acids. CDR1 is SGHVS and CDR2 is FNYEAQ in the germline V gene. The CDR3 sequence is CASSLVDDTTEAFF. The CDR3 nucleotides read TGTGCCAGCAGCTTAGTTGACGACACCACTGAAGCTTTCTTT.

The gene calls are TRBV9 and TRBJ1-3, with 8 nucleotides matching TRBD1. Germline V gene data show CDR1 as SGDLS and CDR2 as YYNGEE. Trimming took 0 bases from V and 7 from J; bases not matched to a gene: 12. The CDR3 totals 17 residues. The CDR3 is CASSVELGTGDWNTIYF. CDR3 nucleotides: TGTGCCAGCAGCGTAGAGTTAGGGACAGGTGATTGGAACACCATATATTTT.

The V and J genes are TRBV7-2 and TRBJ2-7; 9 nucleotides agree with TRBD1. The CDR3 spans 15 residues. Germline values: CDR1 SGHTA, CDR2 FQGNSA. The V and J ends lost 3 bases and 5 bases, in that order; junction bases with no gene match: 8. CDR3: CASSFSGQGIHEQYF. CDR3 nucleotides: TGTGCCAGCAGCTTTTCCGGACAGGGGATCCACGAGCAGTACTTC.

DNA of the CDR3: TGTGCCAGCGGGCAGGTGACTTTTATCACAGATACGCAGTATTTT. Its translation: CASGQVTFITDTQYF. The chain couples TRBV6-1 to TRBJ2-3; no clear D. Germline lookup yields CDR1 MNHNS and CDR2 SASEGT. The CDR3 extends over 15 amino acids. The V end lost 8 bases, the J end lost 2 bases, and 17 bases lay between the germline ends.

The chain recombines TRBV10-1 with TRBJ2-5; TRBD1 might be the D (6 bases). Germline V CDR1 and CDR2: WNHNN, SYGVQD (reference sequence). V lost 10 bases, J lost 3 bases, and 15 bases lay in between. This CDR3 has 13 amino acids. This chain's CDR3 is CATQPQGEETQYF. CDR3 DNA sequence: TGCGCCACCCAACCACAGGGAGAAGAGACCCAGTACTTC.

V is TRBV6-1 and J is TRBJ1-1; 7 positions match TRBD1. The germline CDR1 and CDR2 sequences are MNHNS and SASEGT. The CDR3 totals 13 residues. V shed 8 bases and J 0 bases; nucleotides not matched to a gene: 3. CDR3 bases: TGTGCCAGCGGGGACAGCCTGAACACTGAAGCTTTCTTT. This translates into CASGDSLNTEAFF.

The V call is TRBV19, the J call TRBJ1-6; D uncertain. The V end was cut by 2 bases, the J end by 0 bases, with 5 bases between. This CDR3 spans 15 amino acids. CDR1 and CDR2 from the germline V gene are LNHDA and SQIVND (reference sequence). The CDR3 coding sequence is TGTGCCAGTAGTATAAGGAGCTCCTATAATTCACCCCTCCACTTT. This encodes CASSIRSSYNSPLHF. The full variable domain, in which reference TRBV19 and TRBJ1-6 provide the parts outside the CDR3, is DGGITQSPKYLFRKEGQNVTLSCEQNLNHDAMYWYRQDPGQGLRLIYYSQIVNDFQKGDIAEGYSVSREKKESFPLTVTSAQKNPTAFYLCASSIRSSYNSPLHFGNGTRLTVT.

The chain is built from TRBV5-6 and TRBJ2-7; 9 nucleotides agree with TRBD1. The CDR3 runs to 14 residues. V shed 3 bases, J shed 2 bases, and the junction held 3 bases outside the gene matches. Germline values: CDR1 SGHDT, CDR2 YYEEEE. CDR3 bases: TGTGCCAGCAGCTCCGGACAGGGGACCTACGAGCAGTACTTC. Its protein product is CASSSGQGTYEQYF.

This chain joins TRBV27 and TRBJ2-5, with 9 positions matching TRBD1. With the DNA end fitting TRBJ2-7 better, the J assignment may be wrong. The CDR3 has 14 amino acids. Germline V gene data show CDR1 as MNHEY and CDR2 as SMNVEV (reference sequence). This chain's CDR3 is CASSSPGQGYEQYF. CDR3 DNA sequence: TGTGCCAGCAGTTCCCCGGGACAGGGCTACGAGCAGTACTTC.

This clone was counted once. The chain recombines TRBV18 with TRBJ1-3, with unresolved D. Germline values: CDR1 KGHSH, CDR2 LQKENI. The CDR3 runs to 13 residues. The V gene lost 2 bases and the J gene lost 0 bases, with 2 bases spanning the gap. The CDR3 region has the DNA TGTGCCAGCTCACCAACCTCTGGAAACACCATATATTTT. Its protein is CASSPTSGNTIYF.

This chain links TRBV6-5 with TRBJ1-3, with D perhaps TRBD1 (5 bases). Trimming took off 6 bases at V and 1 base at J, with 10 bases between the two ends. Germline V gene sequence: CDR1 MNHEY, CDR2 SVGAGI. CDR3 size: 14 residues. CDR3 in DNA: TGTGCCAGCAGAAACGGGGGTTCTGGAAACACCATATATTTT. It translates to CASRNGGSGNTIYF.

The CDR3 is CASSQRGGSSYEQYF. The CDR3 coding sequence is TGTGCCAGCAGCCAGAGAGGGGGGTCCTCCTACGAGCAGTACTTC. The genes are TRBV5-4 and TRBJ2-7; either TRBD1 or TRBD2 may fit D (6 bases each). This CDR3 has 15 residues. Per the germline V gene, CDR1 is SGHNT and CDR2 is YYREEE (reference sequence). V gave up 4 bases and J gave up 0 bases, with 14 bases separating them.

Here the CDR3 DNA reads TGTGCCAGCACCCCCGAGCGACAGGGGTGTAGGATAGCGGGAACCCAAGAGACCCAGTACTTC. Translating it yields CASTPERQGCRIAGTQETQYF. This sequence joins TRBV21-1 and TRBJ2-5. TRBV21-1 is a known pseudogene. There are 21 residues in the CDR3.

This chain uses TRBV15 with TRBJ2-4; D gene uncertain. CDR1 is LNHNV, CDR2 YYDKDF, per germline (reference sequence). Deletions cut 2 bases from V and 0 bases from J, with 11 bases between. This CDR3 region has 16 residues. The CDR3 DNA follows: TGTGCCACCAGCAGATCCTATTCAGGAGCCAAAAACATTCAGTACTTC. Protein product: CATSRSYSGAKNIQYF.